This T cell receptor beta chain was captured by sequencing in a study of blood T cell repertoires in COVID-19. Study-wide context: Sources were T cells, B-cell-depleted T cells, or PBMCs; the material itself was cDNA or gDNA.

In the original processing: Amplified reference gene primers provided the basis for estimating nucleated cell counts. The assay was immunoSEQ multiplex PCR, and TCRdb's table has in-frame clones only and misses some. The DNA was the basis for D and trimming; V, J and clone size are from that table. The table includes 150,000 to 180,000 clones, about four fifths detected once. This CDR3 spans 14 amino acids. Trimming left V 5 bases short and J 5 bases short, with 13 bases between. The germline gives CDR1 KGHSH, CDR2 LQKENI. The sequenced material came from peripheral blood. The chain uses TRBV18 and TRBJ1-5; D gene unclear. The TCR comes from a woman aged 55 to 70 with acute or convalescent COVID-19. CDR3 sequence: CASSGSDEDQPQHF. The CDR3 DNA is TGTGCCAGCTCAGGGTCCGATGAGGATCAGCCCCAGCATTTT.